This T cell receptor beta chain appears in the sequencing data of a study of tumor-infiltrating lymphocytes in oesophageal squamous cell carcinoma. Between the trimmed V and J ends, which lost 5 bases and 1 base, there was a span of 11 bases. The CDR3 has 15 residues. TCRdb re-derived calls from the PCR reads in MiXCR, one entry per CDR3 protein. This repertoire shows under 15,000 distinct CDR3 sequences, roughly 50% found once; its top ten account for roughly 28%. The material sequenced was esophageal tumor tissue. This TCR came from a female donor with esophageal squamous cell carcinoma. The J gene is TRBJ2-2, the V gene TRBV7-1; maybe TRBD2 (5 bases). TRBV7-1 is an ORF, with its function uncertain. CDR3 nucleotides: TGTGCCAGCAGCCAGGACTTCCTGAACACCGGGGAGCTGTTTTTT. Its translation: CASSQDFLNTGELFF.